This T cell receptor (beta chain) stems from a study of blood T cell repertoires in COVID-19. Unmatched junction bases numbered 5, after V lost 1 base and J lost 1 base. Germline lookup yields CDR1 MNHNS and CDR2 SASEGT. The CDR3 runs 18 residues. The table came from immunoSEQ multiplex PCR; TCRdb's copy has only in-frame clones and leaves some out. The sample lists about 330,000 clones, 85% to 90% occurring once. This chain connects TRBV6-1 to TRBJ2-2; 11 nucleotides match TRBD2. The source of this sequence is a woman aged 45-60 years with active or convalescent COVID-19. Material for sequencing was peripheral blood. CDR3 bases: TGTGCCAGCAGTGAAGTAGCGGGAGGGCCCGTGAACACCGGGGAGCTGTTTTTT. The encoded protein is CASSEVAGGPVNTGELFF.